This T cell receptor beta chain was documented in a study of T cell responses to AZD1222 COVID-19 vaccine (dated by TCRdb to the early 2020s). Describing the broader study: AZD1222 recipients with second doses at about 4 weeks or about 12 weeks were pooled, because spike-specific TCR depth and breadth did not differ between schedules. TCR sequencing covered over 230 trial participants: 207 given two doses of AZD1222 and approximately 26 given two doses of MenACWY control vaccine. Trial participants were enrolled by age into 18-55, 56-69 and 70-plus year subgroups, with 148, 28 and 57 TCR-sequenced participants respectively.

The CDR3 regions of human TCRbeta chains were subjected to immunosequencing. In the source study's methods: TCRs in the repertoires were compared against a reference library of SARS-CoV-2-specific TCRs that had been generated with the MIRA antigen-specificity platform. Breadth was defined as the fraction of unique TCRs that were SARS-CoV-2-associated. Depth was defined as the fraction of total T cells that were SARS-CoV-2-associated. Using the MIRA data, every spike-specific TCR was mapped to the spike region that the TCR reacted to and assigned to either a CD4 or a CD8 class. Log10-transformed breadth and depth values were compared by one-way ANOVA with Sidak's multiple comparisons tests. TCRdb retrieved this table from immuneACCESS and kept in-frame rearrangements only. Not all clones are present; in checked studies, unresolved V genes account for under half, and no reason is known for the remainder. The DNA was the basis for D and trimming; V, J and clone size are from that table. Within this sample are 200,000 or so clones, with 90% to 95% of them counted one time only. Together, the top ten hold 7% to 9.5% of the sample.

The sample's time point label is to be understood as: baseline before first vaccination. Vaccinee samples were obtained from the UK trials COV001 and COV002, which included a single-blind randomized controlled phase 2/3 trial of AZD1222 (ChAdOx1 nCoV-19) in healthy adults. For TCRbeta chain sequencing, PBMC samples were collected from trial participants at day 0 and at day 28 after the second dose. A word on this clone: Which antigen it targets is not known. The sample holds no much larger clone one base away, and base qualities are not on file.

Broader findings and caveats from the paper: A significant rise in spike-specific TCR breadth and depth was observed after two AZD1222 doses relative to day 0 and relative to MenACWY recipients. Because no day 14 peak-response samples were available, the repertoires could be characterized only after the peak T cell response. The vaccine-associated CD4 TCRs covered the entire spike protein, and the dominant responses fell in regions 160-218 and 743-854. The 56-69-year group was small, and its depth increase did not reach significance, likely because of low power. Most participants were white British and females outnumbered males, and the authors suggested that clonal diversity may have been underestimated. Conclusions about previously exposed vaccinees are limited because only six or seven AZD1222 recipients were SARS-CoV-2 seropositive at baseline. Epitopes outside the regions mutated in the B.1.351 and B.1.1.7 variants were reportedly recognized by nearly half of the unique spike-specific TCRs.

CDR1 and CDR2 were assigned from the germline V gene (reference sequence) as SEHNR and FQNEAQ. At the junction V is shortened by 1 base and J by 8 bases, with 11 bases in between. Spanning cysteine to phenylalanine, the CDR3 consists of 13 amino acids. This entry keeps only the CDR3 DNA: 39 bases, framed from base 1. This receptor was obtained from an adult in good health. This sequence uses TRBV7-9 and TRBJ1-2, with no confident D gene call. This material consisted of peripheral blood, taken on day 0 of AZD1222 vaccination. The CDR3 sequence is CASSLGALWGYTF. The sequenced DNA: TGTGCCAGCAGCTTAGGAGCCCTTTGGGGCTACACCTTC.